These 29 T cell receptor beta chains were sequenced from one sample in a study of blood T cell repertoires in COVID-19. Sequencing was performed with immunoSEQ multiplex PCR; in TCRdb, only in-frame clones are kept and a portion is missing. The sample yields some 97,000 clones, about 80% seen once. Material: peripheral blood. These receptors were obtained from a man aged 70-80 years with active or convalescent COVID-19.

The J gene is TRBJ1-1, the V gene TRBV4-3, with a possible D match to TRBD1 (5 bases). CDR3 length: 14 residues. With 0 bases removed from V and 4 bases from J, the gap between germline ends came to 9 bases. CDR1 LGHNA and CDR2 YSLEER come from the germline V gene. CDR3 coding DNA: TGCGCCAGCAGCCAAGATCGGGGGGGCACTGAAGCTTTCTTT. Translating gives CASSQDRGGTEAFF.

This sequence joins TRBV18 and TRBJ1-5; D is possibly TRBD1 (6 bases). Per germline, CDR1 KGHSH and CDR2 LQKENI. The CDR3 runs to 14 residues. Trimming removed 2 bases from V and 7 bases from J, with 12 bases in between. The CDR3: CASSPSGAVQPQHF. The CDR3 DNA sequence: TGTGCCAGCTCACCATCAGGGGCCGTACAGCCCCAGCATTTT.

V is TRBV6-2 or TRBV6-3 and J is TRBJ1-2; TRBD1 is a possible D gene (5 bases). The ends were cut back, 6 bases at V and 2 bases at J, with 10 bases in the middle. Germline CDR1 is MNHEY and CDR2 is SVGEGT. The CDR3 spans 13 residues. CDR3: CASSPTENYGYTF. DNA for the CDR3: TGTGCCAGCAGCCCGACAGAAAACTATGGCTACACCTTC.

The chain carries TRBV6-5 and TRBJ1-2; D unresolved. The CDR3 is 15 amino acids. V was trimmed by 0 bases and J by 6 bases, leaving 14 bases between them. Germline assignment: CDR1 MNHEY and CDR2 SVGAGI. The CDR3 loop reads CASSYSGVSEDGYTF. Here the CDR3 DNA reads TGTGCCAGCAGTTACTCCGGGGTATCGGAAGATGGCTACACCTTC.

The V and J genes are TRBV7-9 and TRBJ1-2, with 7 bases matching TRBD1. CDR1 and CDR2 (germline): SEHNR, FQNEAQ (reference sequence). V shed 5 bases, J shed 5 bases, and the junction held 8 bases outside the gene matches. The CDR3 is made up of 14 amino acids. In DNA, the CDR3 is TGTGCCAGCAGCCCTTCGGGACAGATATATGGCTACACCTTC. Its translation: CASSPSGQIYGYTF.

The chain employs TRBV11-2 and TRBJ2-7; TRBD1 matches at 11 bases. Trimming at V came to 6 bases and at J to 2 bases, leaving 6 bases not matched to a gene. CDR3 size: 15 residues. In germline, CDR1 is SGHAT, CDR2 FQNNGV. The CDR3 region is CASRTGQGVPYEQYF. CDR3 bases: TGTGCCAGCAGGACGGGACAGGGGGTCCCCTACGAGCAGTACTTC.

With respect to this clone: No DNA is shown, since the ends of the CDR3 on it are uncertain; the CDR3 is the one TCRdb lists. This chain connects TRBV6-2 or TRBV6-3 to TRBJ2-3; the table's TRBD1 call for D was not verified on the DNA. The length of the CDR3 is 14 amino acids, counting both ends. Germline CDR1 reads MNHEY; CDR2 reads SVGEGT. The CDR3 reads CASSYSGQGDTQYF.

This clone was seen many times. This chain joins TRBV28 and TRBJ1-5; tentatively, D is TRBD1 (5 bases). V lost 5 bases to trimming and J lost 2 bases, with 16 bases between them. Germline V lookup: CDR1 MDHEN, CDR2 SYDVKM. The CDR3 length is 16 residues. The CDR3 spells CASSTPRARGNQPQHF. CDR3 bases: TGTGCCAGCAGTACACCCAGGGCCCGGGGCAATCAGCCCCAGCATTTT. Looking up the rest from reference TRBV28 and TRBJ1-5 gives the full variable domain: DVKVTQSSRYLVKRTGEKVFLECVQDMDHENMFWYRQDPGLGLRLIYFSYDVKMKEKGDIPEGYSVSREKKERFSLILESASTNQTSMYLCASSTPRARGNQPQHFGDGTRLSIL.

CDR3 nucleotides: TGTGCCAGCAGCCCAGGGGGCGTATGGCAGCCCCAGCATTTT. This codes for CASSPGGVWQPQHF. The V and J genes are TRBV7-9 and TRBJ1-5; 8 nucleotides match TRBD1. CDR1 is SEHNR and CDR2 is FQNEAQ in the germline V gene (reference sequence). V shed 5 bases, J shed 7 bases, and the junction held 7 bases outside the gene matches. The CDR3 runs to 14 residues.

This sequence joins TRBV27 and TRBJ2-3; D possibly corresponds to TRBD1 (5 bases). Germline-derived CDR1 and CDR2 are MNHEY and SMNVEV (reference sequence). V lost 2 bases and J lost 3, with 9 bases in between. This CDR3 has 14 residues. CDR3 in amino acids: CASSLNRLTDTQYF. DNA for the CDR3: TGTGCCAGCAGTTTAAACAGGTTGACAGATACGCAGTATTTT.

The rearrangement joins TRBV4-2 to TRBJ1-2; 7 nucleotides agree with TRBD1. Germline values: CDR1 LGHNA, CDR2 YNFKEQ. The CDR3 contains 13 residues. Trimming at V came to 0 bases and at J to 13 bases, leaving 8 bases not matched to a gene. This chain's CDR3 is CASSQETGIVVTF. In DNA form, the CDR3 reads TGTGCCAGCAGCCAAGAGACAGGGATAGTAGTCACCTTC.

The CDR3 protein is CASSQREGAAGSGEADTQYF. The DNA for the CDR3 is TGCGCCAGCAGCCAAAGAGAGGGGGCTGCGGGGTCAGGGGAGGCAGATACGCAGTATTTT. The chain links TRBV4-1 to TRBJ2-3, with D perhaps matching TRBD1 (7 bases). The CDR3 runs 20 residues. The V gene lost 2 bases and the J gene lost 4 bases, with 28 bases spanning the gap. Germline V gives CDR1 MGHRA, CDR2 YSYEKL.

This clone was detected a few times. The chain employs TRBV19 and TRBJ1-1; a weak D match, TRBD1 (5 bases). This CDR3 comprises 15 residues. From germline, CDR1 is LNHDA and CDR2 SQIVND (reference sequence). V was trimmed by 4 bases and J by 1 base, leaving 13 bases between them. CDR3 nucleotide sequence: TGTGCCAGTAGTACTCACCGGGGGTCGAACACTGAAGCTTTCTTT. Its protein product is CASSTHRGSNTEAFF.

The rearrangement links TRBV5-1 to TRBJ1-4; D is undetermined. The CDR3 length is 14 residues. Germline V lookup: CDR1 SGHRS, CDR2 YFSETQ. Trimming cost V 0 bases and J 7 bases, with 10 bases left between them. The CDR3 DNA sequence: TGCGCCAGCAGCTTGGGTAGAGGCGGTGAAAAACTGTTTTTT. Its translation is CASSLGRGGEKLFF.

The chain's CDR3 is CASSLKQKGPGRSRYGYTF. Here the CDR3 DNA reads TGTGCCAGCAGCTTAAAGCAGAAAGGTCCAGGGAGGTCCCGCTATGGCTACACCTTC. The V and J genes are TRBV7-3 and TRBJ1-2; D perhaps matches TRBD1 (5 bases). V lost 1 base to trimming and J lost 4 bases, with 25 bases between them. The CDR3 sequence is 19 residues long. Germline-derived CDR1 and CDR2 are SGHTA and FQGTGA.

The gene calls are TRBV24-1 and TRBJ1-1; D is possibly TRBD1 (5 bases). Germline V gene lookup returns CDR1 KGHDR and CDR2 SFDVKD. The germline V and J ends were trimmed by 4 bases and 11 bases, with 19 bases remaining between them. The CDR3 is 14 residues long. Here the CDR3 reads CATSDPPGGVGAFF. The CDR3 DNA is TGTGCCACCAGTGACCCCCCGGGGGGGGTGGGTGCTTTCTTT.

The chain employs TRBV28 and TRBJ2-5, with TRBD2 as a possible D gene (5 bases). The germline V and J ends were trimmed by 3 bases and 4 bases, with 12 bases remaining between them. The length of the CDR3 is 14 residues. Germline CDR1 and CDR2: MDHEN and SYDVKM. The CDR3 sequence: CASSFEGLGETQYF. The CDR3 DNA follows: TGTGCCAGCAGTTTCGAGGGTTTGGGAGAGACCCAGTACTTC.

The chain recombines TRBV27 with TRBJ1-5, with 8 bases identical to TRBD1. This CDR3 spans 15 amino acids. The junction had 8 bases not matched to a gene; V was cut back by 5 bases and J by 5 bases. Germline CDR1 MNHEY, CDR2 SMNVEV (reference sequence). CDR3 amino acids: CASSPTGGRHQPQHF. CDR3 DNA sequence: TGTGCCAGCAGTCCCACAGGGGGGCGTCATCAGCCCCAGCATTTT.

The chain combines TRBV27 with TRBJ1-5; 11 positions match TRBD1. With V trimmed by 6 bases and J by 4 bases, 11 bases remained unmatched. The CDR3 runs 17 residues. Germline loops: CDR1 MNHEY, CDR2 SMNVEV (reference sequence). The chain's CDR3 is CASRALWTGGENQPQHF. CDR3 nucleotides: TGTGCCAGCAGGGCCCTGTGGACAGGGGGCGAAAATCAGCCCCAGCATTTT.

This clone has a handful of counts. The junction does not match germline at one end; this may be a read error. The J gene is TRBJ2-7, the V gene TRBV24-1; TRBD1 matches 9 bases. Per the germline V gene, CDR1 is KGHDR and CDR2 is SFDVKD. The CDR3 is made up of 14 amino acids. CDR3 DNA: TGTGCCACCAGTGAGTCTGGACAGGGGTACGGGCAGTACTTC. Translation gives CATSESGQGYGQYF.

The chain couples TRBV7-8 to TRBJ2-2; tentative D call: TRBD1 (6 bases). The CDR3 is 15 amino acids. V lost 7 bases, J lost 0 bases, and 12 bases lay in between. Germline V gene sequence: CDR1 SGHVS, CDR2 FQNEAQ. Written as DNA, the CDR3 is TGTGCCAGCAACCTCGGACAGACGAACACCGGGGAGCTGTTTTTT. It specifies CASNLGQTNTGELFF.

This clone has a handful of counts. The chain joins TRBV4-2 to TRBJ2-7; possible D gene TRBD1, 6 bases. Germline values: CDR1 LGHNA, CDR2 YNFKEQ. Trimming removed 3 bases at V and 4 bases at J, with 10 bases between. The CDR3 sequence is 13 residues long. CDR3 coding DNA: TGTGCCAGCAGCCAGGTACAGGGTTACGAGCAGTACTTC. Amino acid sequence: CASSQVQGYEQYF.

The chain uses TRBV12-3 or TRBV12-4 and TRBJ2-1, with 7 bases matching TRBD1. V lost 6 bases, J lost 12 bases, and 5 bases stayed unmatched. This CDR3 has 11 amino acids. CDR3 DNA sequence: TGTGCCAGCAGCCTCGACAGGGCGCAGTTCTTC. As protein: CASSLDRAQFF.

CDR3 DNA: TGTGCCAGCAGCGAAGAGACTCCTTCCTCCTATGATACGCAGTATTTT. Translation gives CASSEETPSSYDTQYF. The V call is TRBV9, the J call TRBJ2-3; no clear D. Trimming cost V 3 bases and J 6 bases, with 20 bases left between them. This CDR3 has 16 amino acids. Germline V lookup: CDR1 SGDLS, CDR2 YYNGEE.

The J gene is TRBJ1-5, the V gene TRBV6-6, with D unresolved. Germline V gene lookup returns CDR1 MNHNY and CDR2 SVGAGI (reference sequence). There are 13 residues in the CDR3. Trimming removed 7 bases at V and 4 bases at J, with 11 bases between. The CDR3 reads CASTAEANQPQHF. The CDR3 nucleotides are TGTGCCAGCACGGCAGAGGCGAATCAGCCCCAGCATTTT.

The chain is built from TRBV5-6 and TRBJ2-7; no reliable D call. There are 13 residues in the CDR3. V gave up 0 bases and J gave up 2 bases, with 6 bases separating them. Germline assignment: CDR1 SGHDT and CDR2 YYEEEE. For the CDR3, the DNA is TGTGCCAGCAGCTTGGTGGCAGCCTACGAGCAGTACTTC. Protein product: CASSLVAAYEQYF.

The rearrangement links TRBV5-1 to TRBJ2-1; D not certain. The V gene lost 4 bases and the J gene lost 0 bases, with 11 bases spanning the gap. Looked up from germline, CDR1 is SGHRS and CDR2 is YFSETQ. The CDR3 totals 15 residues. CDR3 residues: CASSPPVPSYNEQFF. The CDR3 nucleotides are TGCGCCAGCAGCCCGCCGGTCCCCTCCTACAATGAGCAGTTCTTC.

Here the CDR3 reads CASSQEPGLAETQYF. The CDR3, as DNA: TGCGCCAGCAGCCAAGAACCCGGACTAGCTGAGACCCAGTACTTC. The J gene is TRBJ2-5, the V gene TRBV4-1; 8 bases agree with TRBD2. This CDR3 comprises 15 residues. Germline assignment: CDR1 MGHRA and CDR2 YSYEKL. With 0 bases clipped from V and 5 bases from J, the junction kept 5 bases outside the gene matches.

The genes are TRBV5-4 and TRBJ2-7; 7 bases match TRBD2. The CDR3 length is 14 residues. V was clipped by 4 bases and J by 3 bases; unmatched bases: 7. Per germline, CDR1 SGHNT and CDR2 YYREEE (reference sequence). The CDR3 coding sequence is TGTGCCAGCAGCCCACGGGGAGGGGACTACGAGCAGTACTTC. It translates to CASSPRGGDYEQYF.